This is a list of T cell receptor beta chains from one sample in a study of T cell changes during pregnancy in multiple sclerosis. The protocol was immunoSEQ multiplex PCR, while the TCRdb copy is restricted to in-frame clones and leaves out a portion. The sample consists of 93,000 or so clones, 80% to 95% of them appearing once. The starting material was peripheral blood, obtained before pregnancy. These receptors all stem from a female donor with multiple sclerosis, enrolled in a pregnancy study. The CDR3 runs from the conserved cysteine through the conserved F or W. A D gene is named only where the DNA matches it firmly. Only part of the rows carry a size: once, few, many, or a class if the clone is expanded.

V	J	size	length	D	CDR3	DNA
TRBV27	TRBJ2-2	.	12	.	CASSFLTGELFF	TGTGCCAGCAGTTTTCTCACCGGGGAGCTGTTTTTT
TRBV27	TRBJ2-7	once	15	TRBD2	CASSYGTSGSYEQYF	TGTGCCAGCAGTTATGGGACTAGCGGGAGCTACGAGCAGTACTTC
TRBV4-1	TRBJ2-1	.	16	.	CASSQLLARWVDEQFF	TGCGCCAGCAGCCAACTCCTAGCGCGTTGGGTCGATGAGCAGTTCTTC
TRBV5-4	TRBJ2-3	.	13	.	CASSYRVTDTQYF	TGTGCCAGCAGCTACAGGGTAACAGATACGCAGTATTTT
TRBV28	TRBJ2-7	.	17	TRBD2	CASSFLGAGDLPYEQYF	TGTGCCAGCAGTTTTCTAGGTGCGGGAGATCTTCCCTACGAGCAGTACTTC
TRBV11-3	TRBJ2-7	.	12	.	CASSFGNGEQYF	TGTGCCAGCAGCTTCGGGAACGGGGAGCAGTACTTC
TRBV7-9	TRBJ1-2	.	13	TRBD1	CASSLEGAAGYTF	TGTGCCAGCAGCTTAGAGGGGGCTGCGGGCTACACCTTC
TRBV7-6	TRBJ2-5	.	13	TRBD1	CASSRDRVEGQYF	TGTGCCAGCAGCCGCGACAGGGTTGAAGGCCAGTACTTC
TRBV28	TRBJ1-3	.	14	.	CASSFPGRRNTIYF	TGTGCCAGCAGTTTTCCCGGGAGGCGAAACACCATATATTTT
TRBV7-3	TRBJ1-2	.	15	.	CASSLDGPRGDGYTF	TGTGCCAGCAGCTTAGACGGCCCCCGAGGCGATGGCTACACCTTC
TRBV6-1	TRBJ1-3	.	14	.	CASGPIGSGNTIYF	TGTGCCAGCGGGCCGATCGGCTCTGGAAACACCATATATTTT
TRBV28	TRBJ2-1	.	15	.	CASSSPGFTGDEQFF	TGTGCCAGCAGTTCTCCGGGATTTACGGGGGATGAGCAGTTCTTC
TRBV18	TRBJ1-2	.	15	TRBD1	CASSPGTGVDYGYTF	TGTGCCAGCTCACCAGGGACAGGGGTGGACTATGGCTACACCTTC
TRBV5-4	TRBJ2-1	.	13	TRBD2	CASSFDSGRAQFF	TGTGCCAGCAGCTTTGATAGCGGGAGGGCACAGTTCTTC
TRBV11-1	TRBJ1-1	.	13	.	CASSFWPNTEAFF	TGTGCCAGCAGCTTTTGGCCTAACACTGAAGCTTTCTTT
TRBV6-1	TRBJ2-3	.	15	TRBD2	CATRDYHSLSDTQYF	TGTGCCACCCGGGACTATCACTCCCTTTCGGATACGCAGTATTTT